The 19 T cell receptor beta chains reported below all come from one sample, sequenced in a study of intratumoral heterogeneity in liver cancer. Clones were sequenced by immunoSEQ multiplex PCR, and TCRdb holds only the in-frame ones, with some missing. Among over 20,000 clones, roughly 73% were seen once, and the ten largest hold about a sixth. Sequenced material: tumor-adjacent normal tissue, taken before any cancer treatment. Receptors were obtained from a woman in her seventies with hepatocellular carcinoma.

The rearrangement links TRBV7-6 to TRBJ2-1; tentatively, D is TRBD1 or TRBD2 (5 bases each). The CDR3 loop spans 14 amino acids. V lost 5 bases to trimming and J lost 6 bases, with 14 bases between them. CDR1 SGHVS and CDR2 FNYEAQ come from the germline V gene. The DNA for the CDR3 is TGTGCCAGCAGCAGGGACCTAGGCTTCAATGAGCAGTTCTTC. Amino acids: CASSRDLGFNEQFF.

The CDR3 here is CATGGETQYF. DNA of the CDR3: TGTGCCACCGGTGGGGAGACCCAGTACTTC. This chain connects TRBV24-1 to TRBJ2-5; D unresolved. CDR3 length: 10 residues. Trimming took 9 bases from V and 5 from J, leaving 6 bases between them. Germline V gives CDR1 KGHDR, CDR2 SFDVKD.

This clone was recorded a few times. This chain connects TRBV29-1 to TRBJ2-7, with D unresolved. Germline V CDR1 and CDR2: SQVTM, ANQGSEA. CDR3 length: 9 residues. Trimming stripped 3 bases from V and 3 bases from J, with 0 bases between. In nucleotides, the CDR3 is TGCAGCGTTGACTACGAGCAGTACTTC. Its protein product is CSVDYEQYF.

This clone is medium-sized in the sample. This chain connects TRBV30 to TRBJ1-1; the D is unclear. V was cut by 1 base and J by 2 bases, with 8 bases left in between. From germline, CDR1 is GTSNPN and CDR2 SVGIG (reference sequence). This CDR3 comprises 13 residues. This CDR3 is CAWSGHFNTEAFF. In DNA, the CDR3 is TGTGCCTGGAGTGGGCACTTTAACACTGAAGCTTTCTTT.

Relative to its sample, this clone is medium-sized. CDR3 sequence: CARGENTEAFF. The CDR3 region has the DNA TGCGCCAGAGGGGAAAACACTGAAGCTTTCTTT. The chain employs TRBV10-1 and TRBJ1-1, with D perhaps matching TRBD1 (5 bases). Germline loops: CDR1 WNHNN, CDR2 SYGVQD (reference sequence). The CDR3 has 11 amino acids. Trimming took off 9 bases at V and 2 bases at J, with 7 bases between the two ends.

Relative to its sample, this clone is medium-sized. The rearrangement links TRBV5-4 to TRBJ1-1; D not certain. Germline V CDR1 and CDR2: SGHNT, YYREEE (reference sequence). The CDR3 is made up of 13 amino acids. Trimming removed 0 bases at V and 1 base at J, with 4 bases between. CDR3 in amino acids: CASSLAGNTEAFF. For the CDR3, the DNA is TGTGCCAGCAGCTTGGCCGGGAACACTGAAGCTTTCTTT.

This clone appeared once. The V call is TRBV5-1, the J call TRBJ2-1; the D is unclear. The CDR3 length is 16 residues. Trimming stripped 6 bases from V and 0 bases from J, with 16 bases between. Germline loops: CDR1 SGHRS, CDR2 YFSETQ. The CDR3 DNA reads TGCGCCAGCACAGAGAGGATCTTAAGCTCCTACAATGAGCAGTTCTTC. Translated: CASTERILSSYNEQFF.

The chain recombines TRBV6-6 with TRBJ2-7; TRBD2 matches at 7 bases. V trimming: 0 bases; J trimming: 0 bases; junction bases outside the gene matches: 5. The CDR3 consists of 16 residues. Germline V gives CDR1 MNHNY, CDR2 SVGAGI (reference sequence). The CDR3 reads CASSYSRRENSYEQYF. CDR3 bases: TGTGCCAGCAGTTACTCTCGGCGGGAGAACTCCTACGAGCAGTACTTC.

By its share, this clone is medium-sized (0.01 to 0.1%). The V and J genes are TRBV29-1 and TRBJ1-1; D uncertain. Looked up from germline, CDR1 is SQVTM and CDR2 is ANQGSEA. The ends were cut back, 6 bases at V and 4 bases at J, with 12 bases in the middle. This CDR3 comprises 12 residues. CDR3 nucleotide sequence: TGCAGCGTATCATGGGCGGGCACTGAAGCTTTCTTT. It codes for CSVSWAGTEAFF.

The rearrangement uses TRBV15 and TRBJ2-3; 9 bases agree with TRBD1. The trim removed 4 bases at V and 1 base at J, leaving 3 bases unmatched. Germline V CDR1 and CDR2: LNHNV, YYDKDF (reference sequence). This CDR3 spans 15 amino acids. For the CDR3, the DNA is TGTGCCACCAGCAAGGACAGGGGAGGCACAGATACGCAGTATTTT. Its translation: CATSKDRGGTDTQYF.

The CDR3 region is CASGLVWRGNEQFF. For the CDR3, the DNA is TGTGCTAGTGGTTTGGTGTGGCGCGGCAATGAGCAGTTCTTC. The V call is TRBV12-5, the J call TRBJ2-1; D gene ambiguous. Germline loops: CDR1 LGHNT, CDR2 FRNRAP. Trimming took off 0 bases at V and 6 bases at J, with 9 bases between the two ends. This CDR3 comprises 14 residues.

The V call is TRBV30, the J call TRBJ1-3; no clear D gene. The CDR3 loop spans 12 amino acids. CDR1 is GTSNPN and CDR2 is SVGIG in the germline V gene (reference sequence). The V end was cut by 8 bases, the J end by 2 bases, with 10 bases between. The CDR3 DNA is TGTGCCGGAACCAGTGCTGGAAACACCATATATTTT. It encodes CAGTSAGNTIYF. Looking up the rest from reference TRBV30 and TRBJ1-3 gives the full variable domain: SQTIHQWPATLVQPVGSPLSLECTVEGTSNPNLYWYRQAAGRGLQLLFYSVGIGQISSEVPQNLSASRPQDRQFILSSKKLLLSDSGFYLCAGTSAGNTIYFGEGSWLTVV.

V and J are TRBV6-1 and TRBJ2-5; D gene unclear. Germline V gene lookup returns CDR1 MNHNS and CDR2 SASEGT. This CDR3 has 12 amino acids. V gave up 3 bases and J gave up 5 bases, with 7 bases separating them. CDR3 nucleotides: TGTGCCAGCAGTGAGTATGGGGAGACCCAGTACTTC. This gives the protein CASSEYGETQYF.

The chain carries TRBV5-6 and TRBJ2-2, with D possibly TRBD1 on 7 matching bases. CDR1 and CDR2 (germline): SGHDT, YYEEEE. This CDR3 comprises 16 residues. The V end was cut by 1 base, the J end by 7 bases, with 17 bases between. DNA for the CDR3: TGTGCCAGCAGCTTGATGACAGGGTCCGGGGGCGGGGAGCTGTTTTTT. It codes for CASSLMTGSGGGELFF.

In its sample, this clone was seen a few times. This chain connects TRBV24-1 to TRBJ1-2; 8 nucleotides align to TRBD1. CDR3 length equals 13 residues. V shed 4 bases, J shed 8 bases, and the junction held 5 bases outside the gene matches. Germline CDR1 is KGHDR and CDR2 is SFDVKD. Written as DNA, the CDR3 is TGTGCCACCAGTGACCCTGACAGGGGAGGCTACACCTTC. It translates to CATSDPDRGGYTF.

The J gene is TRBJ2-7, the V gene TRBV27, with 9 bases that match TRBD1. The germline V gene encodes CDR1 MNHEY and CDR2 SMNVEV (reference sequence). Trimming took 3 bases from V and 3 from J; bases not matched to a gene: 3. CDR3 length: 14 residues. The DNA of the CDR3 is TGTGCCAGCAGTTTCTCGGGACAGGGCTACGAGCAGTACTTC. Protein: CASSFSGQGYEQYF.

The V call is TRBV10-3, the J call TRBJ2-5, with 7 nucleotides matching TRBD1. The V segment lost 6 bases and the J segment 2 bases; nucleotides outside the gene matches: 6. CDR1 is ENHRY, CDR2 SYGVKD, per germline. This CDR3 contains 14 residues. The CDR3 sequence: CAISDRVRQETQYF. The CDR3 DNA reads TGTGCCATCAGCGACAGGGTGCGTCAAGAGACCCAGTACTTC.

This clone was picked up a small number of times. The chain couples TRBV5-5 to TRBJ1-2, with D perhaps matching TRBD1 (6 bases). V dropped 0 bases and J dropped 0 bases, with 21 bases sitting between them. Germline CDR1 SGHKS, CDR2 YYEKEE (reference sequence). The CDR3 sequence is 19 residues long. The CDR3 nucleotides are TGTGCCAGCAGCTTGGATGTGACAGGCCCTTTTTTAGCTAACTATGGCTACACCTTC. Residues: CASSLDVTGPFLANYGYTF.

The chain joins TRBV2 to TRBJ2-7; maybe TRBD2 (7 bases). V shed 7 bases and J shed 6 bases, with 10 bases lying between them. The CDR3 is made up of 11 amino acids. CDR1 is SNHLY and CDR2 is FYNNEI in the germline V gene. CDR3: CASTRGAEQYF. The CDR3 DNA follows: TGTGCCAGCACTCGGGGGGCCGAGCAGTACTTC.